This T cell receptor (beta chain) derives from a study of blood T cells in healthy people across ages. Through a sample-barcoded 5' primer and a J-beta primer mix, a second PCR was run for roughly 6 to 11 cycles. TCRdb re-called the 5' RACE reads through MiXCR, storing one row per CDR3 protein. The top ten hold roughly 3.4% of the sample, which has hundreds of thousands of distinct CDR3 sequences, roughly 21% seen once. The clonotype comes from a man in his 70s in good health. The sequenced sample was blood.

The DNA of the CDR3 is TGCGCCAGCAGCCCAAGGACAGGGATTGGTGGCTACACCTTC. It encodes CASSPRTGIGGYTF. The chain couples TRBV5-1 to TRBJ1-2, with 8 bases aligning to TRBD1. Germline V gives CDR1 SGHRS, CDR2 YFSETQ. The junction had 9 bases not matched to a gene; V was cut back by 4 bases and J by 7 bases. This CDR3 spans 14 amino acids.